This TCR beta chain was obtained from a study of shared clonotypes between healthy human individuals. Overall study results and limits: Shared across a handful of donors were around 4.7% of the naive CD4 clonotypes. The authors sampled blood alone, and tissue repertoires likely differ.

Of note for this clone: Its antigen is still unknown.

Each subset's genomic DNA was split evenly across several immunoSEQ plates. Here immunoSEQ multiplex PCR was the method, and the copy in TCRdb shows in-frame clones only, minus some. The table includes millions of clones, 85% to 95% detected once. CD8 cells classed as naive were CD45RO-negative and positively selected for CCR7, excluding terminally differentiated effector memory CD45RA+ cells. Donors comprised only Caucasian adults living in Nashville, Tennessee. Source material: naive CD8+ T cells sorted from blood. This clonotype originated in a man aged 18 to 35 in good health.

The CDR3 is CSVRDRGIGELFF. CDR3 coding DNA: TGCAGCGTCAGGGACAGGGGGATCGGGGAGCTGTTTTTT. The rearrangement joins TRBV29-1 to TRBJ2-2, with 11 bases identical to TRBD1. Trimming took 6 bases from V and 7 from J; bases not matched to a gene: 4. The CDR3 loop spans 13 amino acids. From germline, CDR1 is SQVTM and CDR2 ANQGSEA.